This entry lists 32 T cell receptor beta chains sequenced from one sample in a study of CD8 T cells in Susac syndrome. RNA, at about 0.45 to 1 ug, was reverse transcribed with random hexamers. TCRdb ran MiXCR on the immunoSEQ multiplex PCR reads and lists one entry per CDR3 protein. The sample shows about 150,000 distinct CDR3 sequences, roughly 96% of them seen only once. The source material was CD4+ T cells from PBMCs. All receptors derive from a human donor with multiple sclerosis.

V is TRBV12-3 or TRBV12-4 and J is TRBJ1-2; perhaps TRBD1 as D (5 bases). The CDR3 is made up of 15 amino acids. V was cut by 4 bases and J by 4 bases, with 16 bases left in between. CDR3 sequence reads: CASSYGDRKGYGYTF. The CDR3 DNA follows: TGTGCCAGCAGTTATGGCGACAGAAAAGGCTATGGCTACACCTTC.

This chain uses TRBV5-1 with TRBJ1-2; TRBD1 aligns across 12 bases. The germline gives CDR1 SGHRS, CDR2 YFSETQ. With 3 bases clipped from V and 8 bases from J, the junction kept 5 bases outside the gene matches. The CDR3 is made up of 14 amino acids. The CDR3 DNA is TGCGCCAGCAGCTGGGGACAGGGGGCACCCGGCTACACCTTC. It encodes CASSWGQGAPGYTF.

This chain joins TRBV2 and TRBJ2-4; a possible D gene is TRBD1 (6 bases). The CDR3 extends over 14 amino acids. The V end was cut by 6 bases, the J end by 0 bases, with 9 bases between. Looked up from germline, CDR1 is SNHLY and CDR2 is FYNNEI. CDR3 sequence (DNA): TGTGCCAGCAGACAGGGTTTAGCCAAAAACATTCAGTACTTC. As protein: CASRQGLAKNIQYF.

This clonotype was counted a few times. The rearrangement uses TRBV3-1 and TRBJ1-5; D perhaps matches TRBD1 (5 bases). Trimming removed 1 base from V and 3 bases from J, with 7 bases in between. The germline CDR1 and CDR2 sequences are LGHDT and YNNKEL (reference sequence). The CDR3 length is 14 residues. CDR3 in DNA: TGTGCCAGCAGCCAAGCAGGGCTCAATCAGCCCCAGCATTTT. It yields the protein CASSQAGLNQPQHF.

The genes are TRBV20-1 and TRBJ2-5; 7 bases map to TRBD2. Germline values: CDR1 DFQATT, CDR2 SNEGSKA (reference sequence). Trimming at V came to 4 bases and at J to 4 bases, leaving 15 bases not matched to a gene. This CDR3 has 16 amino acids. CDR3: CSANWEGSAGRETQYF. As DNA, the CDR3 is TGCAGTGCTAACTGGGAGGGCTCAGCCGGGCGAGAGACCCAGTACTTC.

The genes are TRBV5-1 and TRBJ2-5; D perhaps matches TRBD2 (7 bases). CDR3 length: 13 residues. CDR1 is SGHRS and CDR2 is YFSETQ in the germline V gene. V lost 4 bases, J lost 4 bases, and 11 bases lay in between. In DNA form, the CDR3 reads TGCGCCAGCAGCCAGGGAGGGGGAGAGACCCAGTACTTC. Encoded protein: CASSQGGGETQYF.

The gene calls are TRBV13 and TRBJ1-2; TRBD1 aligns across 7 bases. CDR1 and CDR2 from the germline V gene are PRHDT and FYEKMQ (reference sequence). The CDR3 spans 14 residues. J gave up 6 bases and V 1 base, and 5 bases lay outside the gene matches. This CDR3 reads CASSLVDRANGYTF. The CDR3 DNA reads as TGTGCCAGCAGCTTAGTCGACAGGGCCAATGGCTACACCTTC.

This rearrangement joins TRBV4-1 to TRBJ2-7; TRBD2 might be the D (5 bases). The CDR3 is 14 amino acids. V was pared by 0 bases and J by 3 bases, with 9 bases between. CDR1 is MGHRA and CDR2 is YSYEKL in the germline V gene. CDR3 loop: CASSQDTGIYEQYF. CDR3 coding DNA: TGCGCCAGCAGCCAAGATACGGGGATCTACGAGCAGTACTTC.

CDR3 in amino acids: CASIEEALSTDTQYF. For the CDR3, the DNA is TGTGCCAGCATTGAGGAGGCTCTTTCCACAGATACGCAGTATTTT. The V and J genes are TRBV2 and TRBJ2-3; D possibly corresponds to TRBD2 (5 bases). Trimming removed 7 bases at V and 2 bases at J, with 16 bases between. The CDR3 sequence is 15 residues long. Germline V gene lookup returns CDR1 SNHLY and CDR2 FYNNEI.

The V call is TRBV25-1, the J call TRBJ1-5, with a tentative D call TRBD1 (5 bases). Germline CDR1 MGHDK, CDR2 SYGVNS. The ends were cut back, 7 bases at V and 6 bases at J, with 10 bases in the middle. The CDR3 length is 12 residues. The CDR3 loop reads CASKGASQPQHF. CDR3 nucleotides: TGTGCCAGCAAAGGGGCCAGTCAGCCCCAGCATTTT.

This chain links TRBV2 with TRBJ1-4; 10 nucleotides align to TRBD1. This CDR3 contains 16 residues. The V gene end was trimmed by 5 bases and the J gene end by 11 bases; junction bases not matched to a gene: 14. Germline CDR1 and CDR2: SNHLY and FYNNEI. In DNA form, the CDR3 reads TGTGCCAGCAGTCAAAATCTCCGGGACAGGGGATGGAAACTGTTTTTT. Translated, it gives CASSQNLRDRGWKLFF.

The count of this clonotype is one. The chain uses TRBV28 and TRBJ1-2; 11 nucleotides agree with TRBD1. The CDR3 has 15 amino acids. In germline, CDR1 is MDHEN, CDR2 SYDVKM. Trimming took 5 bases from V and 4 from J; bases not matched to a gene: 6. CDR3 residues: CASSLPGQGGYGYTF. CDR3 nucleotides: TGTGCCAGCAGTCTACCGGGACAGGGGGGCTATGGCTACACCTTC.

The chain combines TRBV27 with TRBJ1-2; 8 bases match TRBD1. The CDR3 consists of 16 residues. V shed 6 bases and J 2 bases; nucleotides not matched to a gene: 11. Germline values: CDR1 MNHEY, CDR2 SMNVEV (reference sequence). The DNA for the CDR3 is TGTGCCAGCAGCAAAATAGCTACAGGGGGAAACTATGGCTACACCTTC. It translates to CASSKIATGGNYGYTF.

The J gene is TRBJ2-6, the V gene TRBV18; D possibly corresponds to TRBD1 (6 bases). V was clipped by 2 bases and J by 4 bases, with 15 bases between them. This CDR3 is built from 17 residues. The germline V gene encodes CDR1 KGHSH and CDR2 LQKENI. For the CDR3, the DNA is TGTGCCAGCTCACCATCAACAGGGTCGGCCGGGGCCAACGTCCTGACTTTC. Protein: CASSPSTGSAGANVLTF.

J is TRBJ2-7 and V is TRBV11-3; no firm D call. There are 13 residues in the CDR3. Germline loops: CDR1 SGHNT, CDR2 YENEEA. Trimming removed 0 bases from V and 6 bases from J, with 9 bases in between. The CDR3 here is CASSLDPLGEQYF. The CDR3 DNA reads as TGTGCCAGCAGCTTAGATCCTCTCGGCGAGCAGTACTTC. Drawing the rest from reference TRBV11-3 and TRBJ2-7, the complete variable domain is EAGVVQSPRYKIIEKKQPVAFWCNPISGHNTLYWYLQNLGQGPELLIRYENEEAVDDSQLPKDRFSAERLKGVDSTLKIQPAELGDSAVYLCASSLDPLGEQYFGPGTRLTVT.

This rearrangement joins TRBV30 to TRBJ1-6; TRBD1 is a possible D gene (5 bases). The CDR3 has 14 amino acids. Trimming took 1 base from V and 7 from J, leaving 11 bases between them. Looked up from germline, CDR1 is GTSNPN and CDR2 is SVGIG (reference sequence). CDR3 loop: CAWSGWGRNSPLHF. CDR3 DNA: TGTGCCTGGAGTGGATGGGGGAGGAATTCACCCCTCCACTTT.

The chain couples TRBV7-3 to TRBJ2-2; D perhaps matches TRBD1 (6 bases). V lost 3 bases and J lost 6, with 14 bases in between. This CDR3 has 15 amino acids. Germline V CDR1 and CDR2: SGHTA, FQGTGA. The CDR3 nucleotides are TGTGCCAGCAGCTTGCAGGGGTGGGACGCCGGGGAGCTGTTTTTT. Amino acids: CASSLQGWDAGELFF.

The chain couples TRBV12-3 or TRBV12-4 to TRBJ2-3, with D possibly called TRBD1 or TRBD2 (7 bases each). V was pared by 5 bases and J by 4 bases, with 16 bases between. The CDR3 length is 15 residues. The CDR3 region has the DNA TGTGCCAGCAGTCAGATCAGGGGGGGTGCAGATACGCAGTATTTT. Protein product: CASSQIRGGADTQYF.

The chain recombines TRBV29-1 with TRBJ2-7; 10 bases align to TRBD2. This CDR3 has 13 residues. With V trimmed by 4 bases and J by 4 bases, 4 bases remained unmatched. CDR1 is SQVTM, CDR2 ANQGSEA, per germline. In nucleotides, the CDR3 is TGCAGCGTTGGGACTAGCGGACGTTACGAGCAGTACTTC. This encodes CSVGTSGRYEQYF.

The rearrangement joins TRBV28 to TRBJ2-1; D is ambiguous. The germline V gene has CDR1 MDHEN and CDR2 SYDVKM. The CDR3 is 16 amino acids. Trimming removed 3 bases at V and 6 bases at J, with 18 bases between. The CDR3 sequence: CASSFPAFGISNEQFF. In DNA, the CDR3 is TGTGCCAGCAGTTTCCCCGCCTTTGGTATAAGCAATGAGCAGTTCTTC.

The V and J genes are TRBV28 and TRBJ2-3; 10 positions agree with TRBD1. J lost 2 bases, V lost 6 bases, and 5 bases had no gene match. Germline-derived CDR1 and CDR2 are MDHEN and SYDVKM. The CDR3 totals 15 residues. The CDR3 region has the DNA TGTGCCAGCAGCCCGGACAGGGGGAACACAGATACGCAGTATTTT. It specifies CASSPDRGNTDTQYF.

This chain uses TRBV29-1 with TRBJ1-2, with 7 bases that match TRBD1. The CDR3 is made up of 12 amino acids. V lost 1 base, J lost 6 bases, and 2 bases stayed unmatched. Per germline, CDR1 SQVTM and CDR2 ANQGSEA. CDR3 in amino acids: CSVEADRDGYTF. For the CDR3, the DNA is TGCAGCGTTGAAGCAGACAGGGATGGCTACACCTTC.

V and J are TRBV5-4 and TRBJ2-3; no reliable D call. Trimming took off 0 bases at V and 0 bases at J, with 11 bases between the two ends. CDR1 and CDR2 (germline): SGHNT, YYREEE (reference sequence). This CDR3 region has 16 residues. The CDR3 spells CASSLAPTSSTDTQYF. The CDR3 nucleotides are TGTGCCAGCAGCTTGGCACCTACTTCTAGCACAGATACGCAGTATTTT.

This chain connects TRBV20-1 to TRBJ1-5; perhaps TRBD1 as D (6 bases). CDR1 is DFQATT and CDR2 is SNEGSKA in the germline V gene (reference sequence). The V gene lost 5 bases and the J gene lost 4 bases, with 15 bases spanning the gap. This CDR3 spans 14 amino acids. The CDR3, as DNA: TGCAGTGCTTTTACAGGGTCCCCAAATCAGCCCCAGCATTTT. It yields the protein CSAFTGSPNQPQHF.

The rearrangement links TRBV6-1 to TRBJ2-1; D may be TRBD2 (5 bases). Germline V gene data show CDR1 as MNHNS and CDR2 as SASEGT. The length of the CDR3 is 12 residues. Between the trimmed V and J ends, which lost 7 bases and 8 bases, there was a span of 12 bases. In DNA form, the CDR3 reads TGTGCCAGCACCCGGAGGAGCTATGAGCAGTTCTTC. Its translation is CASTRRSYEQFF.

The chain recombines TRBV3-1 with TRBJ2-5; D is possibly TRBD1 (6 bases). The CDR3 covers 13 residues. The germline V gene encodes CDR1 LGHDT and CDR2 YNNKEL (reference sequence). Trimming removed 5 bases at V and 1 base at J, with 8 bases between. CDR3 DNA sequence: TGTGCCAGCAGCGGGACACCCCAAGAGACCCAGTACTTC. Translating gives CASSGTPQETQYF.

The rearrangement uses TRBV7-8 and TRBJ1-2, with no clear D. The CDR3 spans 15 residues. V lost 4 bases and J 0 bases, leaving 12 bases between the germline ends. Germline loops: CDR1 SGHVS, CDR2 FQNEAQ. Here the CDR3 DNA reads TGTGCCAGCAGCTCCTTTGGCAGGTCTAACTATGGCTACACCTTC. Its translation is CASSSFGRSNYGYTF. Full variable domain (remainder filled in from reference TRBV7-8 and TRBJ1-2): GAGVSQSPRYKVAKRGQDVALRCDPISGHVSLFWYQQALGQGPEFLTYFQNEAQLDKSGLPSDRFFAERPEGSVSTLKIQRTQQEDSAVYLCASSSFGRSNYGYTFGSGTRLTVV.

V and J are TRBV29-1 and TRBJ2-4; 8 bases map to TRBD1. This CDR3 contains 15 residues. Germline V lookup: CDR1 SQVTM, CDR2 ANQGSEA. J was trimmed by 6 bases and V by 0 bases; bases with no gene match: 7. The CDR3 DNA reads TGCAGCGTTGAAGATGGGGGTCAGGGGGCAAACATTCAGTACTTC. Its translation is CSVEDGGQGANIQYF.

V gene TRBV20-1 combines with J gene TRBJ1-2, with 7 bases lining up with TRBD1. J lost 1 base, V lost 6 bases, and 11 bases had no gene match. CDR1 and CDR2 (germline): DFQATT, SNEGSKA (reference sequence). CDR3 length: 15 amino acids. The CDR3 DNA reads TGCAGTGCGCAGAGATCGACAGGGATTAACTATGGCTACACCTTC. This translates into CSAQRSTGINYGYTF.

The gene calls are TRBV3-1 and TRBJ2-7; D uncertain. The CDR3 length is 15 residues. Per the germline V gene, CDR1 is LGHDT and CDR2 is YNNKEL (reference sequence). V dropped 1 base and J dropped 2 bases, with 12 bases sitting between them. The CDR3 nucleotides read TGTGCCAGCAGCCAAGGCCCCAGCCCTACCTACGAGCAGTACTTC. Translation gives CASSQGPSPTYEQYF.

This clonotype was recorded only once. This chain links TRBV27 with TRBJ1-2; D uncertain. The CDR3 runs to 14 residues. The V and J ends lost 5 bases and 8 bases respectively, with 18 bases between them. Germline V lookup: CDR1 MNHEY, CDR2 SMNVEV (reference sequence). CDR3 loop: CASSRSNLLGGYTF. CDR3 bases: TGTGCCAGCAGTCGATCTAATCTCCTTGGGGGCTACACCTTC.

The chain uses TRBV12-3 or TRBV12-4 and TRBJ1-1; a weak D match, TRBD1 (5 bases). Deletions cut 4 bases from V and 6 bases from J, with 15 bases between. The CDR3 totals 14 residues. The CDR3 loop reads CASSSSGRGPEAFF. The CDR3 DNA reads as TGTGCCAGCAGTTCATCAGGGAGGGGCCCTGAAGCTTTCTTT.